Listed below are T cell receptor beta chains from one sample, sequenced in a study of blood T cell repertoires in COVID-19. The assay was immunoSEQ multiplex PCR, and TCRdb's table has in-frame clones only and misses some. This sample has 110,000 to 150,000 clones; more than 85% occur once, and the top ten carry under 3%. The sequencing sample was made of peripheral blood. The receptors shown here come from a man between 60 and 75 years old with active or convalescent COVID-19. Each CDR3 is given with its conserved first and last residue. Each record gives: CDR3 length, V gene, D gene, J gene, clone size, CDR3 DNA, CDR3 protein. The D gene is left open where the match is weak. Clone size is given for some rows only: seen once, a few or many times, or a class if the clone is expanded.

len: 16
v_gene: TRBV7-8
d_gene: .
j_gene: TRBJ2-7
abundance: .
CDR3nt: TGTGCCAGCAGCTTAGCTGTGTCAGGGCGAACGTACGAGCAGTACTTC
CDR3aa: CASSLAVSGRTYEQYF

len: 16
v_gene: TRBV4-2
d_gene: TRBD2
j_gene: TRBJ2-3
abundance: .
CDR3nt: TGTGCCAGCAGCCAAGAGGTAGCGGGACCCTCAGATACGCAGTATTTT
CDR3aa: CASSQEVAGPSDTQYF

len: 14
v_gene: TRBV6-6
d_gene: TRBD1
j_gene: TRBJ2-7
abundance: few
CDR3nt: TGTGCCAGCAGTTCCCCGCAGGGGGCCTACGAGCAGTACTTC
CDR3aa: CASSSPQGAYEQYF

len: 15
v_gene: TRBV28
d_gene: .
j_gene: TRBJ1-1
abundance: .
CDR3nt: TGTGCCAGCAGTGTACTCACAGCCATGAACACTGAAGCTTTCTTT
CDR3aa: CASSVLTAMNTEAFF

len: 13
v_gene: TRBV24-1
d_gene: .
j_gene: TRBJ2-3
abundance: .
CDR3nt: TGTGCCACCAGTGACGCAGGGACAGATACGCAGTATTTT
CDR3aa: CATSDAGTDTQYF

len: 15
v_gene: TRBV6-2/TRBV6-3
d_gene: .
j_gene: TRBJ2-1
abundance: .
CDR3nt: TGTGCCAGCAGTTACTCGGCGGGCAGCGGGAATGAGCAGTTCTTC
CDR3aa: CASSYSAGSGNEQFF

len: 14
v_gene: TRBV7-2
d_gene: .
j_gene: TRBJ2-3
abundance: .
CDR3nt: TGTGCCAGCAGCTTAGTCTTATCGGGAGATACGCAGTATTTT
CDR3aa: CASSLVLSGDTQYF

len: 15
v_gene: TRBV7-9
d_gene: TRBD2
j_gene: TRBJ2-7
abundance: .
CDR3nt: TGTGCCAGCAGCTTAGGCGCGGGAGGGGCCTACGAGCAGTACTTC
CDR3aa: CASSLGAGGAYEQYF

len: 16
v_gene: TRBV5-4
d_gene: .
j_gene: TRBJ2-5
abundance: .
CDR3nt: TGTGCCAGCAGCTTGGCGGCGTGGAGAAATCAAGAGACCCAGTACTTC
CDR3aa: CASSLAAWRNQETQYF

len: 14
v_gene: TRBV9
d_gene: .
j_gene: TRBJ2-5
abundance: once
CDR3nt: TGTGCCAGTGCCCGAGGCGGGGAGCAAGAGACCCAGTACTTC
CDR3aa: CASARGGEQETQYF

len: 17
v_gene: TRBV7-2
d_gene: TRBD2
j_gene: TRBJ2-1
abundance: .
CDR3nt: TGTGCCAGCAGCTTAGGTCCCCCTAGCGGGGGCCAATATGAGCAGTTCTTC
CDR3aa: CASSLGPPSGGQYEQFF

len: 16
v_gene: TRBV18
d_gene: TRBD2
j_gene: TRBJ2-7
abundance: once
CDR3nt: TGTGCCAGCTCACCACGCGTGACTAGCGGGAACTACGAGCAGTACTTC
CDR3aa: CASSPRVTSGNYEQYF